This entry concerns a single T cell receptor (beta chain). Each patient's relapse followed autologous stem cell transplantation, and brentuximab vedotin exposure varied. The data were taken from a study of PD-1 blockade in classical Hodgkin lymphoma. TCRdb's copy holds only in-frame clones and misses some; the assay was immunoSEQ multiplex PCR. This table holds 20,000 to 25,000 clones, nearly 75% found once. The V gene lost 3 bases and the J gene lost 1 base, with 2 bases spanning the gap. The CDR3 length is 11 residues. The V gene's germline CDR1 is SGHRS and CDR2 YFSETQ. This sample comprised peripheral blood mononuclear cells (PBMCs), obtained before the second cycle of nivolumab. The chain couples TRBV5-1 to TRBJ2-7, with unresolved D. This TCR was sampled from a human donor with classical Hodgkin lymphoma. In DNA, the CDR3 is TGCGCCAGCAGCTATTCCTACGAGCAGTACTTC. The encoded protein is CASSYSYEQYF. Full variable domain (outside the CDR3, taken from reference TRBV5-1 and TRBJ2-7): KAGVTQTPRYLIKTRGQQVTLSCSPISGHRSVSWYQQTPGQGLQFLFEYFSETQRNKGNFPGRFSGRQFSNSRSEMNVSTLELGDSALYLCASSYSYEQYFGPGTRLTVT.